The next 30 T cell receptor beta chains were all read from a single sample in a study of T cell responses to AZD1222 COVID-19 vaccine. Assay used: immunoSEQ multiplex PCR; TCRdb lists only in-frame clones, some missing. The sample lists approximately 130,000 clones, 80% to 90% occurring once. The source was peripheral blood, collected 28 days after the second AZD1222 dose. The source of these receptors is an adult who received the AZD1222 COVID-19 vaccine.

The chain employs TRBV27 and TRBJ1-5; 8 nucleotides agree with TRBD1. This CDR3 is 15 amino acids long. The junction had 3 bases not matched to a gene; V was cut back by 3 bases and J by 2 bases. The germline CDR1 and CDR2 sequences are MNHEY and SMNVEV (reference sequence). The CDR3 loop is CASSFTGGGNQPQHF. The DNA of the CDR3 is TGTGCCAGCAGTTTTACAGGGGGAGGCAATCAGCCCCAGCATTTT.

The chain carries TRBV30 and TRBJ1-2, with unresolved D. CDR1 GTSNPN and CDR2 SVGIG come from the germline V gene (reference sequence). This CDR3 has 10 residues. Trimming shortened V by 2 bases and J by 8 bases, and 6 bases separated the two germline ends. The CDR3 region is CAWSREGYTF. The DNA of the CDR3 is TGTGCCTGGAGTAGGGAGGGCTACACCTTC.

This sequence joins TRBV30 and TRBJ1-2; TRBD1 aligns across 7 bases. The CDR3 covers 12 residues. The V gene's germline CDR1 is GTSNPN and CDR2 SVGIG (reference sequence). V lost 8 bases to trimming and J lost 4 bases; unmatched junction nucleotides: 7. The CDR3 nucleotides read TGTGCCGGTGGTCGGGACAGCTATGGCTACACCTTC. Protein sequence: CAGGRDSYGYTF.

The chain joins TRBV5-6 to TRBJ1-5; D gene ambiguous. The germline V gene encodes CDR1 SGHDT and CDR2 YYEEEE. V was pared by 0 bases and J by 5 bases, with 6 bases between. The CDR3 sequence is 13 residues long. The CDR3 DNA is TGTGCCAGCAGCTTGGCTTTGGATCAGCCCCAGCATTTT. Its protein product is CASSLALDQPQHF.

The chain uses TRBV28 and TRBJ1-3; the D gene is possibly TRBD1 (6 bases). V gave up 3 bases and J gave up 4 bases, with 13 bases separating them. CDR3 size: 15 residues. Germline CDR1 MDHEN, CDR2 SYDVKM. The CDR3 nucleotides are TGTGCCAGCAGTTTGTCGCAGGGGAGAGGAAACACCATATATTTT. It encodes CASSLSQGRGNTIYF. Full variable domain (remainder filled in from reference TRBV28 and TRBJ1-3): DVKVTQSSRYLVKRTGEKVFLECVQDMDHENMFWYRQDPGLGLRLIYFSYDVKMKEKGDIPEGYSVSREKKERFSLILESASTNQTSMYLCASSLSQGRGNTIYFGEGSWLTVV.

The DNA for the CDR3 is TGTGCCAGCAGACCTACAGGGGACATTCAGTACTTC. This translates into CASRPTGDIQYF. The V call is TRBV12-3 or TRBV12-4, the J call TRBJ2-4, with TRBD1 identical over 7 bases. V shed 6 bases, J shed 8 bases, and the junction held 4 bases outside the gene matches. The CDR3 has 12 amino acids.

CDR3 sequence reads: CASTKTGDNYGYTF. CDR3 sequence (DNA): TGTGCCAGCACCAAGACAGGGGATAACTATGGCTACACCTTC. The genes are TRBV3-1 (or the pseudogene TRBV3-2) and TRBJ1-2, with TRBD1 matching over 8 bases. J lost 1 base, V lost 7 bases, and 5 bases had no gene match. The germline CDR1 and CDR2 sequences are LGHDT and YNNKEL (reference sequence). This CDR3 comprises 14 residues.

The genes are TRBV7-6 and TRBJ2-7, with 10 positions matching TRBD2. The germline CDR1 and CDR2 sequences are SGHVS and FNYEAQ. V lost 8 bases and J lost 2; bases outside the gene matches: 3. This CDR3 contains 13 residues. In DNA form, the CDR3 reads TGTGCCAGCGGACTAGCGGAGACCTACGAGCAGTACTTC. Protein sequence: CASGLAETYEQYF.

This clone has just one count. This chain connects TRBV7-9 to TRBJ1-1, with a tentative D call TRBD1 (6 bases). Deletions cut 6 bases from V and 4 bases from J, with 21 bases between. The CDR3 is 16 residues long. Germline CDR1 reads SEHNR; CDR2 reads FQNEAQ (reference sequence). The CDR3 DNA reads TGTGCCAGCAGAGAGACACAGGGCAAAGGGGGCACTGAAGCTTTCTTT. Translating gives CASRETQGKGGTEAFF.

The V call is TRBV5-1, the J call TRBJ2-2, with D perhaps matching TRBD1 (8 bases). Germline-derived CDR1 and CDR2 are SGHRS and YFSETQ. The CDR3 loop spans 17 amino acids. With 3 bases removed from V and 5 bases from J, the gap between germline ends came to 20 bases. The CDR3 loop reads CASSSQGAGVGTGELFF. CDR3 DNA sequence: TGCGCCAGCAGCTCTCAGGGGGCGGGAGTTGGTACCGGGGAGCTGTTTTTT. Using reference TRBV5-1 and TRBJ2-2 for the parts outside the CDR3, the full variable domain is KAGVTQTPRYLIKTRGQQVTLSCSPISGHRSVSWYQQTPGQGLQFLFEYFSETQRNKGNFPGRFSGRQFSNSRSEMNVSTLELGDSALYLCASSSQGAGVGTGELFFGEGSRLTVL.

The chain joins TRBV5-1 to TRBJ1-3; a possible D gene is TRBD1 (6 bases). Trimming shortened V by 7 bases and J by 2 bases, and 19 bases separated the two germline ends. Germline V CDR1 and CDR2: SGHRS, YFSETQ. CDR3 length equals 16 residues. Here the CDR3 reads CASATDRAGTGNTIYF. CDR3 in DNA: TGCGCCAGCGCCACGGACAGAGCCGGAACTGGAAACACCATATATTTT.

The chain is built from TRBV3-1 (or the pseudogene TRBV3-2) and TRBJ2-5, with 9 bases matching TRBD1. The CDR3 spans 15 residues. The J segment lost 6 bases and the V segment lost 0 bases, leaving 5 bases of the junction unmatched. The germline gives CDR1 LGHDT, CDR2 YNNKEL (reference sequence). The CDR3 nucleotides read TGTGCCAGCAGCCAAGACTGGGACAGGGCAAAGACCCAGTACTTC. This codes for CASSQDWDRAKTQYF.

J is TRBJ1-2 and V is TRBV12-5; D ambiguous. Trimming stripped 5 bases from V and 6 bases from J, with 13 bases between. The CDR3 spans 13 residues. Germline loops: CDR1 LGHNT, CDR2 FRNRAP. The DNA of the CDR3 is TGTGCTAGTGGTCCCCCCAACGGGCATGGCTACACCTTC. Amino acid sequence: CASGPPNGHGYTF.

J is TRBJ1-4 and V is TRBV24-1, with D possibly matching TRBD1 (6 bases). Germline V CDR1 and CDR2: KGHDR, SFDVKD. CDR3 length: 15 residues. The ends were cut back, 8 bases at V and 8 bases at J, with 20 bases in the middle. In DNA, the CDR3 is TGTGCCACCACAAGGAAACAGGGCTGGGGAGAAAAACTGTTTTTT. It codes for CATTRKQGWGEKLFF.

The rearrangement links TRBV2 to TRBJ1-1; 7 nucleotides align to TRBD1. The junction had 10 bases not matched to a gene; V was cut back by 2 bases and J by 1 base. This CDR3 has 17 amino acids. Germline CDR1 reads SNHLY; CDR2 reads FYNNEI. CDR3 loop: CASSEMGVSGGNTEAFF. The CDR3 bases are TGTGCCAGCAGTGAAATGGGGGTATCAGGGGGGAACACTGAAGCTTTCTTT.

The gene calls are TRBV10-3 and TRBJ1-2; D gene uncertain. V was trimmed by 3 bases and J by 7 bases, leaving 18 bases between them. Looked up from germline, CDR1 is ENHRY and CDR2 is SYGVKD. The CDR3 contains 15 residues. CDR3 sequence: CAISDVRQTELGYTF. The CDR3 DNA is TGTGCCATCAGTGATGTTAGACAAACGGAACTTGGCTACACCTTC.

The chain employs TRBV4-2 and TRBJ2-1; TRBD2 agrees at 15 bases. The CDR3 consists of 17 residues. Germline CDR1 is LGHNA and CDR2 is YNFKEQ. Losses at the gene ends were 1 base for V and 9 bases for J; bases not matched to a gene: 7. The CDR3 region has the DNA TGTGCCAGCAGCCAAGCGCCCGGACTAGCGGGAGGGACTGAGCAGTTCTTC. Translating gives CASSQAPGLAGGTEQFF.

This chain joins TRBV7-6 and TRBJ2-1; D is uncertain. CDR1 SGHVS and CDR2 FNYEAQ come from the germline V gene. The CDR3 is 17 residues long. Trimming pared 5 bases from V and 0 bases from J, leaving 17 bases between. The DNA of the CDR3 is TGTGCCAGCAGCCTCGAGGTAGCACAGAGCTCCTACAATGAGCAGTTCTTC. It translates to CASSLEVAQSSYNEQFF.

The chain employs TRBV4-3 and TRBJ2-7; D assignment may be TRBD1 or TRBD2 (5 bases each). The CDR3 loop spans 16 amino acids. Trimming shortened V by 1 base and J by 2 bases, and 15 bases separated the two germline ends. Per the germline V gene, CDR1 is LGHNA and CDR2 is YSLEER. The DNA of the CDR3 is TGCGCCAGCAGCCAAGGGGGGATCAACAGTGCCTACGAGCAGTACTTC. Its protein product is CASSQGGINSAYEQYF.

The chain recombines TRBV4-1 with TRBJ1-1; D not certain. The CDR3 length is 14 residues. V was trimmed by 5 bases and J by 2 bases, leaving 12 bases between them. The germline CDR1 and CDR2 sequences are MGHRA and YSYEKL. CDR3 sequence reads: CASSWKPRNTEAFF. The CDR3 DNA reads TGCGCCAGCAGCTGGAAGCCTAGAAACACTGAAGCTTTCTTT.

The rearrangement uses TRBV19 and TRBJ1-1; the match to TRBD1 covers 7 bases. From germline, CDR1 is LNHDA and CDR2 SQIVND (reference sequence). The CDR3 totals 14 residues. Unmatched junction bases numbered 2, after V lost 4 bases and J lost 0 bases. The CDR3 region is CASSTQGVNTEAFF. The CDR3 coding sequence is TGTGCCAGTAGTACCCAGGGGGTGAACACTGAAGCTTTCTTT.

This chain joins TRBV6-5 and TRBJ2-3; 12 nucleotides match TRBD2. This CDR3 spans 15 amino acids. V lost 5 bases, J lost 6 bases, and 6 bases stayed unmatched. Germline loops: CDR1 MNHEY, CDR2 SVGAGI. Written as DNA, the CDR3 is TGTGCCAGCAGTCCTAGCGGGAGGGTTGCCGATACGCAGTATTTT. Translating gives CASSPSGRVADTQYF.

V usage is TRBV5-1 and J usage is TRBJ2-3; 7 bases line up with TRBD1. V lost 0 bases to trimming and J lost 3 bases; unmatched junction nucleotides: 4. Germline CDR1 reads SGHRS; CDR2 reads YFSETQ. The CDR3 is made up of 15 amino acids. The CDR3 region has the DNA TGCGCCAGCAGCTTGGACAGGGGAATGACAGATACGCAGTATTTT. Residues: CASSLDRGMTDTQYF.

The V call is TRBV30, the J call TRBJ1-1, with D perhaps TRBD1 (5 bases). V lost 6 bases, J lost 6 bases, and 20 bases lay in between. This CDR3 has 14 amino acids. Germline lookup yields CDR1 GTSNPN and CDR2 SVGIG (reference sequence). CDR3 amino acids: CACVRDPAIPEAFF. As DNA, the CDR3 is TGTGCCTGCGTCCGGGACCCCGCGATCCCTGAAGCTTTCTTT. Full variable domain (rest looked up from reference TRBV30 and TRBJ1-1): SQTIHQWPATLVQPVGSPLSLECTVEGTSNPNLYWYRQAAGRGLQLLFYSVGIGQISSEVPQNLSASRPQDRQFILSSKKLLLSDSGFYLCACVRDPAIPEAFFGQGTRLTVV.

This chain joins TRBV5-6 and TRBJ1-2, with 12 nucleotides matching TRBD1. Germline V CDR1 and CDR2: SGHDT, YYEEEE. V lost 3 bases to trimming and J lost 5 bases; unmatched junction nucleotides: 11. The CDR3 spans 17 residues. CDR3 nucleotides: TGTGCCAGCAGCTACCGGGACAGGGGGCGCATAGGGTATGGCTACACCTTC. As protein: CASSYRDRGRIGYGYTF.

The chain has TRBV27 and TRBJ1-3; D not resolved. The CDR3 has 16 residues. Deletions cut 5 bases from V and 6 bases from J, with 20 bases between. CDR1 and CDR2 (germline): MNHEY, SMNVEV (reference sequence). In DNA, the CDR3 is TGTGCCAGCAGTGAATTCCGTTGGGTCCTGGCAAACACCATATATTTT. Translation: CASSEFRWVLANTIYF.

The CDR3 DNA sequence: TGTGCCAGCAGCGACCGGGACCAGAATCAGCCCCAGCATTTT. Residues: CASSDRDQNQPQHF. The V and J genes are TRBV5-6 and TRBJ1-5, with D possibly being TRBD1 (5 bases). This CDR3 region has 14 residues. V was trimmed by 4 bases and J by 4 bases, leaving 12 bases between them. Per the germline V gene, CDR1 is SGHDT and CDR2 is YYEEEE.

The V gene is TRBV27, the J gene TRBJ1-2; the D gene is possibly TRBD1 (5 bases). The length of the CDR3 is 16 residues. The V end was cut by 5 bases, the J end by 4 bases, with 20 bases between. Germline lookup yields CDR1 MNHEY and CDR2 SMNVEV (reference sequence). The CDR3 loop reads CASSPLVGRESYGYTF. DNA for the CDR3: TGTGCCAGCAGTCCCCTCGTTGGCAGGGAGAGCTATGGCTACACCTTC.

The chain combines TRBV19 with TRBJ1-2; the match to TRBD1 covers 12 bases. CDR3 length: 15 residues. The germline V gene has CDR1 LNHDA and CDR2 SQIVND (reference sequence). The J segment lost 4 bases and the V segment lost 6 bases, leaving 6 bases of the junction unmatched. The CDR3 DNA reads TGTGCCAGTAGCGCCGGGACAGGGGGCAGCTATGGCTACACCTTC. Translation gives CASSAGTGGSYGYTF.

In DNA, the CDR3 is TGCGCCAGCAGCCCGGGGACTCTTGGGGATGAGCAGTTCTTC. Its translation is CASSPGTLGDEQFF. The chain is built from TRBV5-1 and TRBJ2-1, with a possible D match to TRBD2 (6 bases). V lost 4 bases, J lost 8 bases, and 16 bases lay in between. This CDR3 comprises 14 residues. Germline V lookup: CDR1 SGHRS, CDR2 YFSETQ.